These 10 T cell receptor beta chains originate from one sample sequenced in a study of PD-L1 blockade in urothelial cancer. Assay used: immunoSEQ multiplex PCR; TCRdb lists only in-frame clones, some missing. The sample records tens of thousands of clones, 82% being singletons. The specimen was PBMCs, collected around atezolizumab (anti-PD-L1) treatment. These receptors were obtained from a man in his 70s with urothelial cancer.

The genes are TRBV5-5 and TRBJ2-3; 8 bases match TRBD2. Trimming at V came to 3 bases and at J to 1 base, leaving 7 bases not matched to a gene. Germline CDR1 SGHKS, CDR2 YYEKEE (reference sequence). The CDR3 sequence is 16 residues long. CDR3 residues: CASSSRGSGGTDTQYF. The CDR3 DNA is TGTGCCAGCAGCTCCCGGGGTAGCGGGGGCACAGATACGCAGTATTTT.

This sequence joins TRBV5-4 and TRBJ2-3; TRBD2 agrees at 11 bases. The CDR3 runs 17 residues. J was trimmed by 5 bases and V by 3 bases; bases with no gene match: 11. Looked up from germline, CDR1 is SGHNT and CDR2 is YYREEE (reference sequence). This CDR3 reads CASSSPGLADGEDTQYF. CDR3 DNA sequence: TGTGCCAGCAGCTCTCCGGGACTAGCGGACGGTGAAGATACGCAGTATTTT. The complete variable domain, with remaining parts taken from reference TRBV5-4 and TRBJ2-3, reads ETGVTQSPTHLIKTRGQQVTLRCSSQSGHNTVSWYQQALGQGPQFIFQYYREEENGRGNFPPRFSGLQFPNYSSELNVNALELDDSALYLCASSSPGLADGEDTQYFGPGTRLTVL.

The rearrangement links TRBV7-2 to TRBJ1-2, with 7 bases matching TRBD1. Per germline, CDR1 SGHTA and CDR2 FQGNSA. Unmatched junction bases numbered 3, after V lost 1 base and J lost 4 bases. CDR3 length: 14 amino acids. In DNA form, the CDR3 reads TGTGCCAGCAGCTTAGACAGGGGAGTCTATGGCTACACCTTC. As protein: CASSLDRGVYGYTF.

The genes are TRBV10-3 and TRBJ2-2; D possibly corresponds to TRBD2 (6 bases). V gave up 6 bases and J gave up 6 bases, with 14 bases separating them. This CDR3 is 14 amino acids long. The germline V gene has CDR1 ENHRY and CDR2 SYGVKD. This CDR3 reads CAIRGTSAPGELFF. The CDR3 DNA reads as TGTGCCATCAGGGGGACTTCGGCTCCCGGGGAGCTGTTTTTT.

The CDR3 nucleotides are TGCAGCGTTGAAGCCCTAGCGGGAGACAATGAGCAGTTCTTC. Its protein product is CSVEALAGDNEQFF. The chain joins TRBV29-1 to TRBJ2-1; 10 nucleotides agree with TRBD2. V shed 1 base, J shed 5 bases, and the junction held 2 bases outside the gene matches. This CDR3 region has 14 residues. CDR1 and CDR2 (germline): SQVTM, ANQGSEA.

V usage is TRBV30 and J usage is TRBJ1-1; maybe TRBD1 (6 bases). Germline V gives CDR1 GTSNPN, CDR2 SVGIG (reference sequence). The V end was cut by 2 bases, the J end by 7 bases, with 14 bases between. This CDR3 is built from 13 residues. The CDR3 sequence is CAWSFRVDSEAFF. In nucleotides, the CDR3 is TGTGCCTGGAGTTTTCGGGTGGACAGTGAAGCTTTCTTT.

The gene calls are TRBV2 and TRBJ1-2, with 8 bases fitting TRBD1. Trimming removed 9 bases from V and 6 bases from J; junction bases left unmatched: 12. CDR1 SNHLY and CDR2 FYNNEI come from the germline V gene. The CDR3 contains 14 residues. CDR3 sequence reads: CASLPGQGSNGYTF. In DNA form, the CDR3 reads TGTGCCAGTTTACCCGGACAGGGATCCAATGGCTACACCTTC.

The chain recombines TRBV23-1 with TRBJ1-2; possible D gene TRBD1, 5 bases. TRBV23-1 is noted as an ORF with a role that remains uncertain. The CDR3 covers 17 residues. V lost 6 bases and J 7 bases, leaving 27 bases between the germline ends. The CDR3 protein is CASRYPDAGSGRSGYTF. CDR3 coding DNA: TGCGCCAGCAGGTACCCTGACGCAGGGTCCGGGAGGTCTGGCTACACCTTC.

There are a few counts of this clone. V is TRBV25-1 and J is TRBJ2-1, with D unresolved. The CDR3 is 11 residues long. Trimming left V 1 base short and J 7 bases short, with 2 bases between. Looked up from germline, CDR1 is MGHDK and CDR2 is SYGVNS. The CDR3 DNA follows: TGTGCCAGCAGTGAATCAAATGAGCAGTTCTTC. Amino acids: CASSESNEQFF.

The chain employs TRBV5-1 and TRBJ1-4; 7 positions agree with TRBD1. This CDR3 comprises 16 residues. Trimming cost V 3 bases and J 0 bases; bases outside gene matches: 5. Germline-derived CDR1 and CDR2 are SGHRS and YFSETQ. The CDR3 spells CASSWNTGATNEKLFF. CDR3 nucleotide sequence: TGCGCCAGCAGCTGGAACACAGGGGCAACTAATGAAAAACTGTTTTTT.